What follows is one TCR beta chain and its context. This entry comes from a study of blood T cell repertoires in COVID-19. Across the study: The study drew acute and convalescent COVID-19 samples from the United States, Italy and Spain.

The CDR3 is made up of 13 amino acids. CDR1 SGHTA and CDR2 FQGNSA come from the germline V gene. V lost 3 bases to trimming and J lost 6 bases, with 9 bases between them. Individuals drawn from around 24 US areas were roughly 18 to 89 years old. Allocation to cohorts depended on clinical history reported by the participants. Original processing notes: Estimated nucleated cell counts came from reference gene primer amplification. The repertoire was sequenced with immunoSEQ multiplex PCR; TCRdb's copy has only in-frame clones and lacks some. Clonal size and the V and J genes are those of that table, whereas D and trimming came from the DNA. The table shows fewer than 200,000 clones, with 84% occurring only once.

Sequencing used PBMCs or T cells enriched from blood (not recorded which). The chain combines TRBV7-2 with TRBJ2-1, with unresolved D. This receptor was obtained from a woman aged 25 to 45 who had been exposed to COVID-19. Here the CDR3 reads CASSFARSNEQFF. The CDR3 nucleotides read TGTGCCAGCAGCTTCGCGCGGAGCAATGAGCAGTTCTTC.